This T cell receptor (beta chain) stems from a study of cytomegalovirus exposure and HLA in healthy donors. Study-wide points: Diagnosis of cytomegalovirus status made by the classifier reportedly showed high specificity and sensitivity. Later analysis revealed greater clonal expansion in HLA-associated TCR beta chains than in equally common others.

The CDR3 totals 17 residues. The V gene end was trimmed by 0 bases and the J gene end by 3 bases; junction bases not matched to a gene: 10. The germline gives CDR1 LGHNA, CDR2 YSLEER. The PCR made use of 60 Vbeta and 13 Jbeta primers. Produced via immunoSEQ multiplex PCR; TCRdb's table is partial and in-frame only. The sample has about 91,000 clones; about 68% are singletons. This clone was seen a few times. Its specificity is unknown. Material: PBMCs. This receptor was taken from a human donor in good health. The V and J genes are TRBV4-3 and TRBJ1-2, with 7 positions matching TRBD1. The chain's CDR3 is CASSQEMVTGADYGYTF. In DNA form, the CDR3 reads TGCGCCAGCAGCCAAGAAATGGTCACAGGGGCAGACTATGGCTACACCTTC.